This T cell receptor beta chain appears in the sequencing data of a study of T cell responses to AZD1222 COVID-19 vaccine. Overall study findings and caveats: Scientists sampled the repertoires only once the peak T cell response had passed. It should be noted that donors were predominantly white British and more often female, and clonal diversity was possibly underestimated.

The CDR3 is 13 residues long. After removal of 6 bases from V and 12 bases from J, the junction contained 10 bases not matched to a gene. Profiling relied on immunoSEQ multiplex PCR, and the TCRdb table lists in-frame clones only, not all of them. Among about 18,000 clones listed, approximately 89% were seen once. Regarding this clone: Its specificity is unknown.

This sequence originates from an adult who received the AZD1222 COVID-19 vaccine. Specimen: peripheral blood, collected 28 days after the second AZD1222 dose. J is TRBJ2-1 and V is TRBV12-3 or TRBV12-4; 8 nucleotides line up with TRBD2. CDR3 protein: CASRAGDALGQFF. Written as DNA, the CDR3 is TGTGCCAGCAGAGCGGGAGATGCTTTGGGGCAGTTCTTC.